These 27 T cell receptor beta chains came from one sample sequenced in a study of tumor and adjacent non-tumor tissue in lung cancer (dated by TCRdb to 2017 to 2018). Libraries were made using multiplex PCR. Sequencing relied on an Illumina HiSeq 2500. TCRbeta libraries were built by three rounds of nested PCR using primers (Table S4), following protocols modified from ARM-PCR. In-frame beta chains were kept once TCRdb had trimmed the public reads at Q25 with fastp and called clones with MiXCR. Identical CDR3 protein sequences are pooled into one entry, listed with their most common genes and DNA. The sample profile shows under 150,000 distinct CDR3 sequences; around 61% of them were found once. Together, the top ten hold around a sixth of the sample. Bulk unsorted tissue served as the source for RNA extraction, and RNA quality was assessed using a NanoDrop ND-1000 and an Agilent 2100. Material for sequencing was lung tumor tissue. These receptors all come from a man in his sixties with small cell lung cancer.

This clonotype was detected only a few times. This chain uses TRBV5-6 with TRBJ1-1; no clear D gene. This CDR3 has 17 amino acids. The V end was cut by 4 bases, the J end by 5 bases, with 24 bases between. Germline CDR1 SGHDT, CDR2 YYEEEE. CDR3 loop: CASSRRIGSTTRTEAFF. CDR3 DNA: TGTGCCAGCAGCAGGAGGATTGGGTCGACGACGAGGACTGAAGCTTTCTTT.

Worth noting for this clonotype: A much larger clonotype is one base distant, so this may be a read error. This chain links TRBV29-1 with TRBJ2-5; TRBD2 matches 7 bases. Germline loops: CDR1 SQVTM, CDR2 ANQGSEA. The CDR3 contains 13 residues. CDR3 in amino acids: CGAARGYQETQYF. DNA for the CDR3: TGCGGCGCGGCGCGGGGGTACCAAGAGACCCAGTACTTC. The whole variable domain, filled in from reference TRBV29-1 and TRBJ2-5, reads SAVISQKPSRDICQRGTSLTIQCQVDSQVTMMFWYRQQPGQSLTLIATANQGSEATYESGFVIDKFPISRPNLTFSTLTVSNMSPEDSSIYLCGAARGYQETQYFGPGTRLLVL.

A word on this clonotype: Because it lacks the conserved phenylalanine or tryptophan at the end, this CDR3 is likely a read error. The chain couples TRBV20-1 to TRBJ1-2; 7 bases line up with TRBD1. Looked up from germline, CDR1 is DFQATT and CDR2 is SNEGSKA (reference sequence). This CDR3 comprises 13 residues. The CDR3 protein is CIARVGGLYGYTS. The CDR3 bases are TGCATTGCTAGAGTAGGGGGCTTATATGGCTACACCTCC.

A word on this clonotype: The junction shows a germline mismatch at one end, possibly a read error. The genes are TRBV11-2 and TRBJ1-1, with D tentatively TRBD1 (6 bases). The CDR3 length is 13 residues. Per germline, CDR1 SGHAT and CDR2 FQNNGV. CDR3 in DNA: TGTGTCAGCAGCCGTGACGGGGACATTGAAGCTTTCTTT. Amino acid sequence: CVSSRDGDIEAFF.

CDR3: CASSGRQRLTKNIQYF. The CDR3 coding sequence is TGTGCCAGCAGCGGAAGGCAGCGACTTACCAAAAACATTCAGTACTTC. The chain employs TRBV12-3 or TRBV12-4 and TRBJ2-4; D is unclear. CDR3 size: 16 residues. V lost 6 bases to trimming and J lost 2 bases, with 17 bases between them.

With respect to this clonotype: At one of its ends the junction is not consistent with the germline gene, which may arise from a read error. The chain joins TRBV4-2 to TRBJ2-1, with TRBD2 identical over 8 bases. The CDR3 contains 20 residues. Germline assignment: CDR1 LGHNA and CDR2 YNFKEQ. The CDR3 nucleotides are TGTGCCAGCACCCAAGACCTCGGGACTAACGGGAGGGCCCTCCACAATGAGCAGTTCTTC. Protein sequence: CASTQDLGTNGRALHNEQFF.

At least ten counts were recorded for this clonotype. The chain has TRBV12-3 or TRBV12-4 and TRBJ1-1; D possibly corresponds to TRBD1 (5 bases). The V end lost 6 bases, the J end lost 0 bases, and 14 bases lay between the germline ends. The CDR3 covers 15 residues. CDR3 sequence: CASSRPPTVNTEAFF. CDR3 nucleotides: TGTGCCAGCAGCCGACCCCCGACAGTGAACACTGAAGCTTTCTTT.

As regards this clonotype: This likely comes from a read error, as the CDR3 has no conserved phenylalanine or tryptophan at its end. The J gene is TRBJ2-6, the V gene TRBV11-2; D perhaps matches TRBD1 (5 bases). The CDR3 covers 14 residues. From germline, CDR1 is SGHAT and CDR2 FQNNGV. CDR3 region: CASSFLSGAIVLTI. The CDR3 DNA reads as TGTGCCAGCAGCTTCCTCTCTGGGGCCATCGTCCTGACTATC.

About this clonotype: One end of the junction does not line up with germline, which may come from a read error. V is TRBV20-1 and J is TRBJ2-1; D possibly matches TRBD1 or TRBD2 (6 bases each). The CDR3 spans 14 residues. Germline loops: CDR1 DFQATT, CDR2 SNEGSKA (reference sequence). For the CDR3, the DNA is TGCAGTGCCTCAGGGGCTAGCGTGAGTTATGAGCATTTCTTC. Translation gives CSASGASVSYEHFF.

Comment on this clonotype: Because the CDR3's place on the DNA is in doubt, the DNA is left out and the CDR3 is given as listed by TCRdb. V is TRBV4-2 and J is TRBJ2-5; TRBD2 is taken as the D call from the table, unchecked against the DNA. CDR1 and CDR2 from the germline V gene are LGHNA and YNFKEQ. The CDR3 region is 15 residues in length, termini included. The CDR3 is CASTQEFGRGASQYF.

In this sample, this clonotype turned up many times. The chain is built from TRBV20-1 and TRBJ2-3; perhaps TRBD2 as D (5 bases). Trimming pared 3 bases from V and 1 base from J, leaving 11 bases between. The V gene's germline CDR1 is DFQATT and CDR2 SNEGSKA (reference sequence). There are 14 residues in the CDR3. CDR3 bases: TGCAGTGCTAGGACTAATCGCGGCACAGATACGCAGTATTTT. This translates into CSARTNRGTDTQYF.

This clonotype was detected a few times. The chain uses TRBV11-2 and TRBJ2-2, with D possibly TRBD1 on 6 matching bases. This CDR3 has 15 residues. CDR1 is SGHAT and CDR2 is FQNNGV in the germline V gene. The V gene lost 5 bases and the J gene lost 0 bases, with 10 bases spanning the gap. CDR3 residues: CASSGQLANTGELFF. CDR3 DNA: TGTGCCAGCAGCGGACAGCTCGCGAACACCGGGGAGCTGTTTTTT.

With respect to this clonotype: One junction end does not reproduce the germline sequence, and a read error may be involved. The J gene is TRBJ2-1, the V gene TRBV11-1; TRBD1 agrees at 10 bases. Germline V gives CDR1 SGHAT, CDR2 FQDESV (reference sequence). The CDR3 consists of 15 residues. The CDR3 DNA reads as TGTGCCAGCAGCTTAGAACCGGGACAGGGGAGTGAGCAGTTCTTT. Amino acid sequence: CASSLEPGQGSEQFF.

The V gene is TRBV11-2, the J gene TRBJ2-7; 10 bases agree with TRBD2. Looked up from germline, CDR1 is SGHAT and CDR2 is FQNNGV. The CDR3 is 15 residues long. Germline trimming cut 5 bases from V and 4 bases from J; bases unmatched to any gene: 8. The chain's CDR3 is CASSPTGTSAYEQYF. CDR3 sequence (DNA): TGTGCCAGCAGCCCCACTGGGACTAGCGCTTACGAGCAGTACTTC.

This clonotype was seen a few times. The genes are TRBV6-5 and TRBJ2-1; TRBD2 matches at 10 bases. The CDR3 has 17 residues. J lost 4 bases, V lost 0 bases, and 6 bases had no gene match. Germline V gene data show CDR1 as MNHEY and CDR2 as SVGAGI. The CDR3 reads CASSYSGLAARYNEQFF. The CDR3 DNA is TGTGCCAGCAGTTACTCTGGACTAGCGGCCAGATACAATGAGCAGTTCTTC.

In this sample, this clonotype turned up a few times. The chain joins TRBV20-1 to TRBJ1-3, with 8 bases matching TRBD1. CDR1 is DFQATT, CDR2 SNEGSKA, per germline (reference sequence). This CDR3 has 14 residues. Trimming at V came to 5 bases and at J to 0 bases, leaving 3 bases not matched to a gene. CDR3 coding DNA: TGCAGTGCTCGGGACAGGTACTCTGGAAACACCATATATTTT. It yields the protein CSARDRYSGNTIYF.

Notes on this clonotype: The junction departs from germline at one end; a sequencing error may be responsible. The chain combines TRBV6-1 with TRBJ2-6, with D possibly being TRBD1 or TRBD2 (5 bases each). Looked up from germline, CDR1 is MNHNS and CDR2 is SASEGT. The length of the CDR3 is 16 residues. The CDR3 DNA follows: TGTGCCAGCAGTGAGGATACGGTTTCTGGGACCAACGTCCCGACTTTC. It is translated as CASSEDTVSGTNVPTF.

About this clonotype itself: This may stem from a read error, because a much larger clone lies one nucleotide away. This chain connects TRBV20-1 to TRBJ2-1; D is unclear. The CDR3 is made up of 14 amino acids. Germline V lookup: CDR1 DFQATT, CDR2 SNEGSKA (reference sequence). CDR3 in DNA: TGCAATGCTAGAGATGGGCTAACTTACAATGAGCAGTTCTTC. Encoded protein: CNARDGLTYNEQFF.

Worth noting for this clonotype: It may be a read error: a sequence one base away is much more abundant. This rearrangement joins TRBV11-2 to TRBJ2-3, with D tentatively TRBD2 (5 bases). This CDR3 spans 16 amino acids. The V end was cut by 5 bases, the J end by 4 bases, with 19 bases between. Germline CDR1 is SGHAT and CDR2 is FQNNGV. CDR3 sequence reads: CASSPVAGGSADTQYF. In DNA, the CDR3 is TGTGCCAGCAGCCCAGTGGCCGGCGGTAGCGCAGATACGCAGTATTTT.

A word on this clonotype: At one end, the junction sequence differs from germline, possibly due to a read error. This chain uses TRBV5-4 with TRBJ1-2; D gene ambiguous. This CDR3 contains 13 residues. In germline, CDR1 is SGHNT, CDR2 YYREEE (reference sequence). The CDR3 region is CASSLLLNYGHTF. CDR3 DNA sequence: TGTGCCAGCAGCTTGTTACTAAACTATGGCCACACCTTT.

CDR3 in DNA: TGTGCCAGCAGCTTGTTCGGGACAGGGGTGGGAGATACACACTATTTT. This codes for CASSLFGTGVGDTHYF. The chain uses TRBV11-2 and TRBJ2-3; 10 bases agree with TRBD1. Germline lookup yields CDR1 SGHAT and CDR2 FQNNGV. The CDR3 is 16 amino acids. The junction had 18 bases not matched to a gene; V was cut back by 3 bases and J by 15 bases.

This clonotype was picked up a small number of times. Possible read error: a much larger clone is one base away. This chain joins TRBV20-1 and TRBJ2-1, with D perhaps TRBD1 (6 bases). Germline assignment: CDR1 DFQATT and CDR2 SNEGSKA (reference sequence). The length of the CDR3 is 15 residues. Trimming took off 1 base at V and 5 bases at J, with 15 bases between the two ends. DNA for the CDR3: TGCAGTGCTAGAGGAATGGTAGGGGGAAACAATGAGCAGTTCTTC. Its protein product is CSARGMVGGNNEQFF.

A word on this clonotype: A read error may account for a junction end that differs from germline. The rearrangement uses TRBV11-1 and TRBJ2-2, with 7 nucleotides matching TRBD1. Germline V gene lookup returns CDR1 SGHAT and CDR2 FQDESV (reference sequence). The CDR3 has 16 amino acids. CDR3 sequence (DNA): TGTGCCAGCAGCTCCCCTGACAGGGTAGAGACCGGGGAGTTGTTTTTT. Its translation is CASSSPDRVETGELFF.

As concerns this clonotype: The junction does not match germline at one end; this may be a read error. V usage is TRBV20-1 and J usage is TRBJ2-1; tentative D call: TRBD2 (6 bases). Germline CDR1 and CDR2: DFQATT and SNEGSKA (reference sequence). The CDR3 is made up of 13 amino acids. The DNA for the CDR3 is TGTAGTGATAGAGGGACTTCTTACAATGAGCAGCTCTTC. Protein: CSDRGTSYNEQLF.

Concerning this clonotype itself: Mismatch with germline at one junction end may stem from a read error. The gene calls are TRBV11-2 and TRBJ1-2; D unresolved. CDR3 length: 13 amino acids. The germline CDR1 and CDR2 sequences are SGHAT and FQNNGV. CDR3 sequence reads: CASSFDMDYGYTF. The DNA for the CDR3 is TGTGCCAGTAGCTTCGACATGGACTATGGCTACACCTTC.

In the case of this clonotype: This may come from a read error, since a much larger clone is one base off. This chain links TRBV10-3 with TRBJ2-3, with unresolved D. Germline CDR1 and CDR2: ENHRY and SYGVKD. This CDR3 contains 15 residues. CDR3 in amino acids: CTISESLESTDTQYF. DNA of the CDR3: TGTACCATCAGTGAGAGCTTGGAGAGCACAGATACGCAGTATTTT.

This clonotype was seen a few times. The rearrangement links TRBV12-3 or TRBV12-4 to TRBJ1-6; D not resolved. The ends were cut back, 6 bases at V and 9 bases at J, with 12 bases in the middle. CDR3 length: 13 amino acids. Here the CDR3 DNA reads TGTGCCAGCAGGAGTTTGAGTGGTTCACCCCTCCACTTT. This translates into CASRSLSGSPLHF.